A single TCR beta chain is shown here with its context. This clonotype was seen a handful of times. Which antigen it targets is not known. Base qualities are not provided; no much larger clone lies one nucleotide away. What the time point label conveys for this sample: patch test 2, 6 weeks after DPC sensitization. This specimen's treatment or condition label, interpreted: therapeutic diphenylcyclopropenone sensitization with weekly scalp DPC. At every patch-test visit, the blood draw took place before the patch test was put on. Patients were considered eligible if aged 18 to 70, diagnosed with alopecia and deemed suitable for DPC therapy, and patients were excluded if pregnant. Total RNA was isolated from unfractionated whole blood collected in Tempus Blood RNA tubes. Libraries were constructed by RACE. For sequencing, a NextSeq 500 was employed. Library preparation attached unique molecular identifiers to individual cDNA molecules for quantitative, reproducible TCR counting. For every blood RNA sample, sequencing covered both the TCR alpha and TCR beta chains. The original pipeline was this. A median of roughly 100,000 TCRs per sample was observed, with a range of about 20,000 to 700,000. V, J and CDR3 annotation of the TCR reads was carried out using the Decombinator software suite. For the PS versus PT1 abundance plots, all samples were subsampled to the same number of TCRs (28,000). TCRs were defined as expanded if absent before sensitization and observed at least eight times at the 2-week time point. The raw public data were reprocessed by TCRdb itself: fastp quality trimming at Q25, MiXCR clonotype calling, in-frame beta chains only. A single entry per CDR3 protein holds the most common genes and DNA from its merged rows. The V and J calls follow TCRdb's processing rather than the paper's. For this sample the table gives approximately 120,000 distinct CDR3 sequences, of which more than 7% were detected only once. The ten largest clonotypes hold 3% to 4% of the sample.

The data derive from a study of human T cells and chemical hapten exposure (dated by TCRdb to about 2021). With respect to the entire study: For sensitization, 2% DPC in acetone was applied to a 2 cm by 2 cm area of upper inner arm skin. Throughout the study period of roughly five months, patients also received therapeutic DPC doses to the scalp every week. Patch testing was performed on the upper back with Finn chambers containing 0.01% DPC, and the patch tests were scored after 6 days according to International Contact Dermatitis Research Group standards. Alopecia areata with under or over 50% scalp involvement, alopecia totalis and alopecia universalis were represented in the patient cohort, which was mostly female. Libraries were combined into a pool for sequencing, and differences in TCR yield between samples came mainly from small differences in library volumes within the pool. The study tracked peripheral blood TCR repertoire changes in vivo during primary and secondary sensitization to the hapten diphenylcyclopropenone (DPC) in alopecia patients. Blood was sampled from patients pre-sensitization (week 0) and at 2, 6 and about 24 weeks after DPC sensitization. Some 29 alopecia patients provided blood for TCR sequencing at one to four time points (pre-sensitization, 2, 6 and 24 weeks). Findings and caveats that apply to the study as a whole: Alopecia, a presumed autoimmune disease, was present in all patients, so the immune response of the patients might differ from that of healthy individuals. Patch test score was positively correlated with the number of PT1 expanded TCRs, with significance at thresholds 8, 16 and 32 but not at 4. Compared with pre-sensitization or healthy control sets, expanded TCRs formed significantly more large CDR3 similarity clusters, which is consistent with antigen-driven responses. DPC sensitization did not change how many TCRs were above 1 in 1000 frequency, and no evidence was found of alterations in global repertoire structure. Repeated subsampling changed both the strength of the expansion versus patch-test correlation and the threshold at which the correlation became significant.

Taken from cysteine to phenylalanine, the CDR3 has 13 residues. The only DNA kept is the CDR3, 39 bases in frame from the first base. At the junction V is shortened by 5 bases and J by 3 bases, with 11 bases in between. Taken from the germline V gene, the CDR1 and CDR2 loops are SGHTA and FQGNSA. Recombination joined TRBV7-2 with TRBJ2-7; no confident D gene assignment can be made. This TCR derives from a woman between 40 and 50 years old with alopecia areata. Some clones in this sample may be carry-over from other donors' samples. Sequenced here: whole blood, sampled in connection with sensitization to the hapten diphenylcyclopropenone (DPC). CDR3 sequence: CASSPTPVYEQYF. The DNA reads TGTGCCAGCAGCCCGACACCTGTCTACGAGCAGTACTTC.